Below, 20 T cell receptor beta chains from the same sample are listed, as sequenced in a study of T cell changes during pregnancy in multiple sclerosis. Measured with immunoSEQ multiplex PCR; TCRdb has only the in-frame clones, and not every one. Of 40,000 to 60,000 clones listed, roughly 95% are singletons. This specimen consisted of CD4+ T cells from peripheral blood mononuclear cells, obtained in the third trimester of pregnancy. These receptors originate from a female donor with multiple sclerosis, enrolled in a pregnancy study.

J is TRBJ2-1 and V is TRBV7-8; TRBD2 aligns across 15 bases. The CDR3 covers 16 residues. Losses at the gene ends were 3 bases for V and 10 bases for J; bases not matched to a gene: 7. From germline, CDR1 is SGHVS and CDR2 FQNEAQ. The DNA of the CDR3 is TGTGCCAGCAGCTTCTCGGGGACTAGCGGGGGGCCCGAGCAGTTCTTC. It is translated as CASSFSGTSGGPEQFF. Combining the CDR3 with reference TRBV7-8 and TRBJ2-1 gives the whole variable domain GAGVSQSPRYKVAKRGQDVALRCDPISGHVSLFWYQQALGQGPEFLTYFQNEAQLDKSGLPSDRFFAERPEGSVSTLKIQRTQQEDSAVYLCASSFSGTSGGPEQFFGPGTRLTVL.

In this sample, this clone turned up once. The J gene is TRBJ2-2, the V gene TRBV27, with TRBD1 as a possible D gene (6 bases). Germline V CDR1 and CDR2: MNHEY, SMNVEV (reference sequence). V lost 3 bases to trimming and J lost 4 bases, with 15 bases between them. CDR3 length: 16 amino acids. The CDR3 is CASSFSQAGVTGELFF. CDR3 bases: TGTGCCAGCAGTTTTTCCCAAGCAGGGGTCACCGGGGAGCTGTTTTTT.

The rearrangement uses TRBV7-2 and TRBJ2-1; D uncertain. Germline loops: CDR1 SGHTA, CDR2 FQGNSA. The V end lost 5 bases, the J end lost 0 bases, and 5 bases lay between the germline ends. The CDR3 contains 13 residues. The CDR3 sequence is CASSTSSYNEQFF. The CDR3, as DNA: TGTGCCAGCAGCACCAGCTCCTACAATGAGCAGTTCTTC.

The chain uses TRBV6-5 and TRBJ1-1; 7 positions agree with TRBD1. Germline V gene sequence: CDR1 MNHEY, CDR2 SVGAGI. The CDR3 is made up of 16 amino acids. The V gene end was trimmed by 1 base and the J gene end by 1 base; junction bases not matched to a gene: 6. CDR3 residues: CASSYYSDRPNTEAFF. CDR3 sequence (DNA): TGTGCCAGCAGTTACTATTCGGACAGGCCGAACACTGAAGCTTTCTTT.

The V call is TRBV5-4, the J call TRBJ2-1; 9 bases are shared with TRBD2. V shed 0 bases, J shed 7 bases, and the junction held 2 bases outside the gene matches. Germline V CDR1 and CDR2: SGHNT, YYREEE (reference sequence). This CDR3 contains 14 residues. As DNA, the CDR3 is TGTGCCAGCAGCTTGGGCGGGGGGGCGAATGAGCAGTTCTTC. This codes for CASSLGGGANEQFF.

This chain links TRBV19 with TRBJ2-7; the match to TRBD2 covers 7 bases. Looked up from germline, CDR1 is LNHDA and CDR2 is SQIVND (reference sequence). CDR3 size: 16 residues. Trimming took 3 bases from V and 1 from J; bases not matched to a gene: 9. The CDR3, as DNA: TGTGCCAGTAGTATCCGGCGGGAGAGCTCTTCCTACGAGCAGTACTTC. This encodes CASSIRRESSSYEQYF.

The chain has TRBV5-8 and TRBJ1-6; 10 bases agree with TRBD1. CDR1 is SGHTS, CDR2 YDEGEE, per germline. CDR3 length: 15 residues. V dropped 0 bases and J dropped 7; count of bases not matched to a gene: 1. The CDR3 nucleotides are TGTGCCAGCAGCTTGGGGACAGGGGGAAATTCACCCCTCCACTTT. Translated, it gives CASSLGTGGNSPLHF.

V usage is TRBV7-2 and J usage is TRBJ2-3, with a possible D match to TRBD2 (5 bases). Per germline, CDR1 SGHTA and CDR2 FQGNSA. The CDR3 covers 16 residues. The V end lost 4 bases, the J end lost 3 bases, and 17 bases lay between the germline ends. The chain's CDR3 is CASSSLLGVGTDTQYF. In DNA form, the CDR3 reads TGTGCCAGCAGCTCCCTGCTCGGGGTGGGAACAGATACGCAGTATTTT.

The chain has TRBV7-8 and TRBJ2-3; 12 nucleotides match TRBD2. The germline V gene encodes CDR1 SGHVS and CDR2 FQNEAQ. J gave up 3 bases and V 5 bases, and 3 bases lay outside the gene matches. The CDR3 contains 15 residues. CDR3 bases: TGTGCCAGCAGCGCAACTAGCGGGAGGACAGATACGCAGTATTTT. Translated, it gives CASSATSGRTDTQYF.

The chain couples TRBV9 to TRBJ2-3; 9 bases match TRBD1. The junction had 3 bases not matched to a gene; V was cut back by 0 bases and J by 4 bases. The CDR3 has 15 residues. The V gene's germline CDR1 is SGDLS and CDR2 YYNGEE. CDR3 residues: CASSVGTGVSDTQYF. As DNA, the CDR3 is TGTGCCAGCAGCGTAGGGACAGGGGTTTCAGATACGCAGTATTTT. Based on the CDR3 plus reference TRBV9 and TRBJ2-3, the full variable domain is DSGVTQTPKHLITATGQRVTLRCSPRSGDLSVYWYQQSLDQGLQFLIQYYNGEERAKGNILERFSAQQFPDLHSELNLSSLELGDSALYFCASSVGTGVSDTQYFGPGTRLTVL.

As DNA, the CDR3 is TGTGCCAGCAGCTCCCGACCCGGGACAGGGGACGGGGAGCTGTTTTTT. It yields the protein CASSSRPGTGDGELFF. The rearrangement uses TRBV7-3 and TRBJ2-2; the match to TRBD1 covers 10 bases. Germline-derived CDR1 and CDR2 are SGHTA and FQGTGA. The CDR3 contains 16 residues. J lost 7 bases, V lost 4 bases, and 9 bases had no gene match.

This sequence joins TRBV7-8 and TRBJ2-7; possibly TRBD2 for D (7 bases). CDR1 and CDR2 (germline): SGHVS, FQNEAQ. V gave up 5 bases and J gave up 6 bases, with 17 bases separating them. This CDR3 is built from 14 residues. The CDR3 sequence is CASSPARGGGEQYF. The CDR3 nucleotides read TGTGCCAGCAGCCCCGCGAGGGGGGGAGGCGAGCAGTACTTC.

J is TRBJ1-2 and V is TRBV6-1, with 7 bases aligning to TRBD1. The germline V gene has CDR1 MNHNS and CDR2 SASEGT. V gave up 6 bases and J gave up 4 bases; unmatched junction bases: 8. The CDR3 is made up of 14 amino acids. The CDR3 region has the DNA TGTGCCAGCAGAAGACAGGGTCCCGGCTATGGCTACACCTTC. This sequence encodes CASRRQGPGYGYTF.

The chain links TRBV5-1 to TRBJ1-1; D gene unclear. The CDR3 covers 13 residues. V was shortened by 4 bases and J by 4 bases, with 11 bases between the two germline ends. The germline gives CDR1 SGHRS, CDR2 YFSETQ. The CDR3 loop reads CASSPLLSTEAFF. DNA for the CDR3: TGCGCCAGCAGCCCATTACTAAGCACTGAAGCTTTCTTT.

The chain joins TRBV7-9 to TRBJ1-4, with 8 bases fitting TRBD1. The junction had 6 bases not matched to a gene; V was cut back by 5 bases and J by 4 bases. The V gene's germline CDR1 is SEHNR and CDR2 FQNEAQ (reference sequence). The CDR3 length is 15 residues. Written as DNA, the CDR3 is TGTGCCAGCAGCCGGGACAGGCGGTATAATGAAAAACTGTTTTTT. It yields the protein CASSRDRRYNEKLFF.

This CDR3 is CASSLTNDRGEQFF. The CDR3 region has the DNA TGTGCCAGCAGCTTAACTAACGACAGGGGCGAGCAGTTCTTC. The rearrangement links TRBV7-9 to TRBJ2-1; 8 bases fit TRBD1. V lost 2 bases to trimming and J lost 10 bases; unmatched junction nucleotides: 7. From germline, CDR1 is SEHNR and CDR2 FQNEAQ (reference sequence). The CDR3 covers 14 residues.

The chain carries TRBV5-1 and TRBJ2-2; unclear D gene. Between the trimmed V and J ends, which lost 0 bases and 4 bases, there was a span of 7 bases. This CDR3 region has 14 residues. Germline-derived CDR1 and CDR2 are SGHRS and YFSETQ. CDR3 amino acids: CASSLGGSTGELFF. Written as DNA, the CDR3 is TGCGCCAGCAGCTTGGGAGGAAGCACCGGGGAGCTGTTTTTT.

The V call is TRBV5-1, the J call TRBJ1-1, with TRBD1 matching over 9 bases. The CDR3 is made up of 16 amino acids. Germline CDR1 reads SGHRS; CDR2 reads YFSETQ. The J segment lost 2 bases and the V segment lost 4 bases, leaving 9 bases of the junction unmatched. DNA of the CDR3: TGCGCCAGCAGCACCGGGACAGGGCCTCTTAACACTGAAGCTTTCTTT. Translation gives CASSTGTGPLNTEAFF.

The CDR3 sequence: CAWSVLAGYEQYF. The CDR3 nucleotides read TGTGCCTGGAGTGTCCTAGCGGGATACGAGCAGTACTTC. This sequence joins TRBV30 and TRBJ2-7; 9 bases align to TRBD2. The CDR3 has 13 amino acids. Germline loops: CDR1 GTSNPN, CDR2 SVGIG (reference sequence). With 0 bases clipped from V and 4 bases from J, the junction kept 1 base outside the gene matches. Full variable domain (remainder filled in from reference TRBV30 and TRBJ2-7): SQTIHQWPATLVQPVGSPLSLECTVEGTSNPNLYWYRQAAGRGLQLLFYSVGIGQISSEVPQNLSASRPQDRQFILSSKKLLLSDSGFYLCAWSVLAGYEQYFGPGTRLTVT.

This sequence joins TRBV9 and TRBJ2-1; D might be TRBD1 (5 bases). V was pared by 3 bases and J by 2 bases, with 12 bases between. Per germline, CDR1 SGDLS and CDR2 YYNGEE. The CDR3 has 15 residues. The CDR3 sequence: CASSDDSAPYNEQFF. The CDR3 region has the DNA TGTGCCAGCAGCGACGACAGCGCTCCCTACAATGAGCAGTTCTTC.